This T cell receptor (beta chain) was retrieved from a study of somatic mutations in cytotoxic T cells in rheumatoid arthritis. Study background: Patients had less than 35 ml EDTA blood drawn right after diagnosis, before any treatment.

CDR1 and CDR2 (germline): LGHNA, YNFKEQ. V was cut by 4 bases and J by 0 bases, with 15 bases left in between. This CDR3 is 16 amino acids long. Broader study findings: Among patients with rheumatoid arthritis, but not healthy controls, CD8+ clonality increased with age.

TCRdb keeps only in-frame clones here, not all; method: immunoSEQ multiplex PCR. The sample records roughly 30,000 clones, 82% being singletons. Positive magnetic bead selection separated CD4+ and CD8+ cells, and flow cytometry confirmed purity. Turning to this clone: Its antigen is not known.

Sample: CD8+ T cells sorted from blood. The rearrangement uses TRBV4-2 and TRBJ1-1; the D is unclear. The sequence was obtained from an adult with rheumatoid arthritis. The CDR3 here is CASSPPREGMNTEAFF. The CDR3 nucleotides are TGTGCCAGCAGCCCCCCAAGGGAAGGAATGAACACTGAAGCTTTCTTT.